This passage covers 25 T cell receptor beta chains from one sample sequenced in a study of cytomegalovirus exposure and HLA in healthy donors. Generated by immunoSEQ multiplex PCR, the TCRdb table keeps only in-frame clones and is missing some. The table includes roughly 120,000 clones, around 86% detected once. The sequenced sample consisted of PBMCs. The source is a man aged 18 to 35 in good health and CMV-seronegative.

As DNA, the CDR3 is TGTGCCTGGAGTTCCTCAGCGGGAGTAACCTACAATGAGCAGTTCTTC. It encodes CAWSSSAGVTYNEQFF. The J gene is TRBJ2-1, the V gene TRBV30, with 8 bases matching TRBD2. The germline V gene has CDR1 GTSNPN and CDR2 SVGIG (reference sequence). Trimming removed 2 bases from V and 2 bases from J; junction bases left unmatched: 8. There are 16 residues in the CDR3. Drawing the rest from reference TRBV30 and TRBJ2-1, the complete variable domain is SQTIHQWPATLVQPVGSPLSLECTVEGTSNPNLYWYRQAAGRGLQLLFYSVGIGQISSEVPQNLSASRPQDRQFILSSKKLLLSDSGFYLCAWSSSAGVTYNEQFFGPGTRLTVL.

This clone has just one count. The chain recombines TRBV27 with TRBJ2-1; TRBD2 might be the D (7 bases). Trimming shortened V by 6 bases and J by 0 bases, and 15 bases separated the two germline ends. The CDR3 is 16 residues long. The germline gives CDR1 MNHEY, CDR2 SMNVEV (reference sequence). In DNA, the CDR3 is TGTGCCAGCAGCTGGGGGGGCGCCAACTCCTACAATGAGCAGTTCTTC. Translating gives CASSWGGANSYNEQFF.

This clone has a single count. Distinct nucleotide sequences in the sample also encode this CDR3. The chain is built from TRBV19 and TRBJ1-1, with 7 bases matching TRBD1. The CDR3 extends over 14 amino acids. Losses at the gene ends were 5 bases for V and 2 bases for J; bases not matched to a gene: 5. CDR1 is LNHDA and CDR2 is SQIVND in the germline V gene (reference sequence). CDR3 region: CASSSRQGNTEAFF. CDR3 DNA sequence: TGTGCCAGTAGTTCCAGACAGGGAAACACTGAAGCTTTCTTT.

The chain recombines TRBV4-2 with TRBJ1-2; TRBD1 is a possible D gene (5 bases). CDR1 is LGHNA and CDR2 is YNFKEQ in the germline V gene. The CDR3 has 16 amino acids. Trimming took off 0 bases at V and 3 bases at J, with 14 bases between the two ends. The CDR3 nucleotides read TGTGCCAGCAGCCAAGAGGAATCCAGGGAGGACTATGGCTACACCTTC. Amino acid sequence: CASSQEESREDYGYTF.

This clone was recorded a few times. This chain joins TRBV19 and TRBJ1-3; 8 bases line up with TRBD1. V was clipped by 5 bases and J by 0 bases; unmatched bases: 6. CDR3 length equals 16 residues. In germline, CDR1 is LNHDA, CDR2 SQIVND (reference sequence). In DNA, the CDR3 is TGTGCCAGTAGTGCCGGGGACAGGCCCTCTGGAAACACCATATATTTT. Protein sequence: CASSAGDRPSGNTIYF.

V usage is TRBV5-1 and J usage is TRBJ2-5, with D possibly TRBD2 on 7 matching bases. Germline V gene data show CDR1 as SGHRS and CDR2 as YFSETQ. V was shortened by 3 bases and J by 2 bases, with 14 bases between the two germline ends. CDR3 length equals 15 residues. Here the CDR3 reads CASSSGGFLQETQYF. CDR3 in DNA: TGCGCCAGCAGCTCGGGGGGCTTCTTACAAGAGACCCAGTACTTC.

CDR3 in DNA: TGTGCCAGCAGCTTGGGAGGGCTAGCGGGGTCCTACGAGCAGTACTTC. Protein sequence: CASSLGGLAGSYEQYF. This chain uses TRBV5-4 with TRBJ2-7; 9 positions match TRBD2. Germline lookup yields CDR1 SGHNT and CDR2 YYREEE (reference sequence). The CDR3 extends over 16 amino acids. J gave up 1 base and V 0 bases, and 5 bases lay outside the gene matches.

The gene calls are TRBV11-1 and TRBJ2-1, with 10 bases lining up with TRBD1. Per germline, CDR1 SGHAT and CDR2 FQDESV (reference sequence). Trimming cost V 5 bases and J 2 bases; bases outside gene matches: 6. CDR3 size: 16 residues. CDR3 residues: CASSIDRGPTYNEQFF. The CDR3 nucleotides are TGTGCCAGCAGCATAGACAGGGGGCCAACCTACAATGAGCAGTTCTTC.

J is TRBJ1-4 and V is TRBV7-2; maybe TRBD1 (5 bases). The germline CDR1 and CDR2 sequences are SGHTA and FQGNSA. V lost 6 bases and J 7 bases, leaving 15 bases between the germline ends. The CDR3 covers 14 residues. CDR3 in amino acids: CASSVIGGGEKLFF. CDR3 bases: TGTGCCAGCAGTGTTATTGGCGGGGGTGAAAAACTGTTTTTT.

This clone was seen only once. The chain couples TRBV19 to TRBJ1-2; maybe TRBD1 (5 bases). The CDR3 sequence is 15 residues long. Germline CDR1 and CDR2: LNHDA and SQIVND (reference sequence). V lost 6 bases, J lost 3 bases, and 17 bases lay in between. CDR3 in DNA: TGTGCCAGTAGCCTTAATCAGGGTTCCCACTATGGCTACACCTTC. It codes for CASSLNQGSHYGYTF.

The chain employs TRBV6-1 and TRBJ2-7; 8 bases line up with TRBD1. This CDR3 has 15 amino acids. The J segment lost 4 bases and the V segment lost 4 bases, leaving 9 bases of the junction unmatched. From germline, CDR1 is MNHNS and CDR2 SASEGT. CDR3 nucleotide sequence: TGTGCCAGCAGTGGACCCCGGACAGGGTGGTACGAGCAGTACTTC. The encoded protein is CASSGPRTGWYEQYF.

V gene TRBV27 combines with J gene TRBJ2-2; 13 nucleotides match TRBD2. CDR1 is MNHEY and CDR2 is SMNVEV in the germline V gene (reference sequence). The CDR3 has 16 amino acids. V lost 5 bases to trimming and J lost 7 bases; unmatched junction nucleotides: 7. CDR3 nucleotides: TGTGCCAGCAGTACAAGGACTAGCGGGAGTAACGGGGAGCTGTTTTTT. Translating gives CASSTRTSGSNGELFF.

This clone was seen repeatedly, ten times or more. This sample also contains other DNA sequences that code for the same CDR3. The chain joins TRBV19 to TRBJ2-2; a weak D match, TRBD1 (5 bases). Trimming removed 7 bases from V and 4 bases from J, with 10 bases in between. This CDR3 region has 13 residues. Looked up from germline, CDR1 is LNHDA and CDR2 is SQIVND (reference sequence). The CDR3 loop is CASTPGPTGELFF. The CDR3 DNA follows: TGTGCCAGTACCCCAGGGCCCACCGGGGAGCTGTTTTTT.

This clone was detected once. Here the CDR3 DNA reads TGTGCCAGTAGTAGCGGACAGATCAATCAGCCCCAGCATTTT. It encodes CASSSGQINQPQHF. This rearrangement joins TRBV19 to TRBJ1-5; D might be TRBD1 (6 bases). V was clipped by 4 bases and J by 3 bases, with 10 bases between them. The CDR3 is made up of 14 amino acids. Germline-derived CDR1 and CDR2 are LNHDA and SQIVND (reference sequence). Together with reference TRBV19 and TRBJ1-5, the CDR3 gives the full variable domain: DGGITQSPKYLFRKEGQNVTLSCEQNLNHDAMYWYRQDPGQGLRLIYYSQIVNDFQKGDIAEGYSVSREKKESFPLTVTSAQKNPTAFYLCASSSGQINQPQHFGDGTRLSIL.

V is TRBV19 and J is TRBJ1-6; 7 bases agree with TRBD1. CDR1 LNHDA and CDR2 SQIVND come from the germline V gene (reference sequence). The J segment lost 8 bases and the V segment lost 6 bases, leaving 13 bases of the junction unmatched. The CDR3 has 16 amino acids. CDR3 sequence (DNA): TGTGCCAGTAGGGAGAAAAGGGGGCAGGGGGATTCACCCCTCCACTTT. It translates to CASREKRGQGDSPLHF.

Only a few counts were recorded for this clone. This rearrangement joins TRBV10-1 to TRBJ2-7, with TRBD1 as a possible D gene (6 bases). This CDR3 region has 13 residues. CDR1 and CDR2 from the germline V gene are WNHNN and SYGVQD (reference sequence). Trimming stripped 10 bases from V and 0 bases from J, with 13 bases between. CDR3 region: CAIHRQDSYEQYF. As DNA, the CDR3 is TGCGCCATCCATCGACAGGACTCCTACGAGCAGTACTTC.

This clone was seen a single time. The chain couples TRBV4-1 to TRBJ2-1, with 8 bases lining up with TRBD1. In germline, CDR1 is MGHRA, CDR2 YSYEKL. The CDR3 is 13 amino acids. V lost 4 bases and J lost 9; bases outside the gene matches: 5. For the CDR3, the DNA is TGCGCCAGCAGCCGAGACAGGGGCGGTGAGCAGTTCTTC. It encodes CASSRDRGGEQFF.

The CDR3 sequence: CASSLVQGSGNTIYF. The CDR3 bases are TGCGCCAGCAGCTTGGTTCAGGGCTCTGGAAACACCATATATTTT. The rearrangement joins TRBV5-1 to TRBJ1-3; D may be TRBD1 (5 bases). Looked up from germline, CDR1 is SGHRS and CDR2 is YFSETQ. Trimming left V 0 bases short and J 0 bases short, with 7 bases between. CDR3 length: 15 amino acids.

The V call is TRBV25-1, the J call TRBJ2-7; 7 positions agree with TRBD2. V was pared by 7 bases and J by 0 bases, with 12 bases of the junction left unmatched. The CDR3 sequence is 16 residues long. Germline V gene sequence: CDR1 MGHDK, CDR2 SYGVNS. The chain's CDR3 is CASTEWGGGPSYEQYF. CDR3 in DNA: TGTGCCAGCACCGAATGGGGGGGAGGACCCTCCTACGAGCAGTACTTC.

The chain combines TRBV21-1 with TRBJ2-7; the tabulated D call, TRBD2, remains unverified against the DNA. TRBV21-1 is recorded as a pseudogene. The CDR3 is 19 amino acids. CDR3 amino acids: CASSKVGSRRQIPPYEQYF. CDR3 in DNA: TGTGCCAGCAGCAAAGTGGGGAGTAGGAGGCAGATACCCCCCTACGAGCAGTACTTC.

The rearrangement uses TRBV19 and TRBJ2-3, with 8 bases matching TRBD1. This CDR3 spans 14 amino acids. Germline V gene sequence: CDR1 LNHDA, CDR2 SQIVND (reference sequence). The junction had 1 base not matched to a gene; V was cut back by 5 bases and J by 0 bases. The CDR3 here is CASSWTGSTDTQYF. The CDR3 DNA sequence: TGTGCCAGTAGTTGGACAGGGAGCACAGATACGCAGTATTTT.

This clone is a singleton in its sample. The rearrangement links TRBV7-2 to TRBJ1-2, with D perhaps TRBD1 (5 bases). The CDR3 extends over 13 amino acids. In germline, CDR1 is SGHTA, CDR2 FQGNSA. Trimming pared 5 bases from V and 4 bases from J, leaving 11 bases between. The CDR3 coding sequence is TGTGCCAGCAGCGTCCGCGGGGGCTATGGCTACACCTTC. Its protein product is CASSVRGGYGYTF. The full variable domain, completed using reference TRBV7-2 and TRBJ1-2, is GAGVSQSPSNKVTEKGKDVELRCDPISGHTALYWYRQSLGQGLEFLIYFQGNSAPDKSGLPSDRFSAERTGGSVSTLTIQRTQQEDSAVYLCASSVRGGYGYTFGSGTRLTVV.

Only one count was recorded for this clone. The chain combines TRBV4-2 with TRBJ2-2; 8 nucleotides align to TRBD1. This CDR3 region has 15 residues. Losses at the gene ends were 1 base for V and 7 bases for J; bases not matched to a gene: 5. The germline V gene has CDR1 LGHNA and CDR2 YNFKEQ. CDR3 nucleotides: TGTGCCAGCAGCCAAGCTGGACAGGGCTACGGGGAGCTGTTTTTT. Translating it yields CASSQAGQGYGELFF.

The rearrangement uses TRBV11-2 and TRBJ1-1, with 8 bases that match TRBD1. V lost 6 bases to trimming and J lost 0 bases; unmatched junction nucleotides: 3. The length of the CDR3 is 14 residues. Germline CDR1 reads SGHAT; CDR2 reads FQNNGV. CDR3 nucleotides: TGTGCCAGCAGAACAGGGGGTATGAACACTGAAGCTTTCTTT. Translation: CASRTGGMNTEAFF.

This clone came up once. The V call is TRBV2, the J call TRBJ2-1; possible D gene TRBD1, 5 bases. In germline, CDR1 is SNHLY, CDR2 FYNNEI. The CDR3 length is 13 residues. The germline V and J ends were trimmed by 10 bases and 2 bases, with 12 bases remaining between them. Here the CDR3 reads CAIRVRTYNEQFF. CDR3 DNA sequence: TGTGCCATCAGGGTTAGAACCTACAATGAGCAGTTCTTC.